These T cell receptor beta chains were read from a single sample in a study of identical twins. Each CDR3 protein is one row after TCRdb ran MiXCR on the 5' RACE reads. This table has about 890,000 distinct CDR3 sequences, 9% to 15% appearing once. Separately, the same data were catalogued under a study of yellow fever vaccine responses in identical twins.

The sequencing sample was made of PBMCs. The receptors were gathered from a young woman in good health. Both conserved end residues are part of each CDR3. A D gene is named only where the DNA matches it firmly. Only some rows state a clone size, as once, few, many or a class for expanded clones.

TRBV14	NA	NA	TRBJ2-5	TGTGCCAGCAGCTCTAAAACGGACTGGCAAGAGACCCAGTACTTC	CASSSKTDWQETQYF
TRBV7-6	NA	few	TRBJ1-6	TGTGCCAGCAGCGTCGACAGGCGAAATTCACCCCTCCACTTT	CASSVDRRNSPLHF
TRBV12-3/TRBV12-4	NA	NA	TRBJ2-1	TGTGCCAGCAGTAGGTTAACACCCCTTTACAATGAGCAGTTCTTC	CASSRLTPLYNEQFF
TRBV6-5	TRBD2	NA	TRBJ2-1	TGTGCCAGCAGTTACTCTGGCGGGGGGGTGTACAATGAGCAGTTCTTC	CASSYSGGGVYNEQFF
TRBV12-3/TRBV12-4	NA	NA	TRBJ2-7	TGTGCCAGCAGTTTTGGCCCGGTGGGCTACGAGCAGTACTTC	CASSFGPVGYEQYF
TRBV29-1	TRBD2	NA	TRBJ2-5	TGCAGCGTGGTGGGACTAGCGGGAGAACCTGAGACCCAGTACTTC	CSVVGLAGEPETQYF
TRBV15	TRBD2	NA	TRBJ2-1	TGTGCCACCAGGGCACTAGCGGGGATTGGTGAGCAGTTCTTC	CATRALAGIGEQFF
TRBV24-1	TRBD1	NA	TRBJ1-2	TGTGCCACCCAGGGGGCCGCGAACTATGGCTACACCTTC	CATQGAANYGYTF
TRBV29-1	NA	once	TRBJ1-2	TGCAGCGTTGAAAATGGGGTTGGAGGCTACACCTTC	CSVENGVGGYTF
TRBV20-1	NA	few	TRBJ1-1	TGCAGTGCTATCCAAGTGAACACTGAAGCTTTCTTT	CSAIQVNTEAFF
TRBV6-2/TRBV6-3	NA	NA	TRBJ1-3	TGTGCCAGCAGTTTGGGCAGCTCTGAAAACACCATATATTTT	CASSLGSSENTIYF
TRBV28	NA	NA	TRBJ2-2	TGTGCCAGCAGTTTACCGAGACAGCTACGCGGGGAGCTGTTTTTT	CASSLPRQLRGELFF
TRBV3-1	TRBD2	NA	TRBJ2-7	TGTGCCAGCAGCCATTCATCGCCAAGGAGCGGGAGCTTCTACGAGCAGTACTTC	CASSHSSPRSGSFYEQYF
TRBV5-5	TRBD1	few	TRBJ1-6	TGTGCCAGCAGCTTAGCAGGGGGCAATGATTCACCCCTCCACTTT	CASSLAGGNDSPLHF
TRBV4-1	NA	NA	TRBJ1-1	TGCGCCAGCAGCCAAGGGCAGGCGGCTCGCCCGGGGACTGAAGCTTTCTTT	CASSQGQAARPGTEAFF
TRBV6-1	NA	few	TRBJ2-2	TGTGCCAGCAGTACCAGTGGGGACCCCGGGGAGCTGTTTTTT	CASSTSGDPGELFF
TRBV11-1	TRBD2	NA	TRBJ2-5	TGTGCCAGCAGCTCGCCGAGGGGACTAGCGGGAGTAGGAGAGACCCAGTACTTC	CASSSPRGLAGVGETQYF
TRBV5-6	NA	many	TRBJ2-3	TGTGCCAGCAGCTTCCAGGACACAGATACGCAGTATTTT	CASSFQDTDTQYF
TRBV28	NA	NA	TRBJ2-7	TGTGCCAGCAGCATGAGGACTTACGAGCAGTACTTC	CASSMRTYEQYF
TRBV5-1	TRBD2	NA	TRBJ2-1	TGCGCCAGCAGCTTGGCCCGAACTAGCGGAAACAATGAGCAGTTCTTC	CASSLARTSGNNEQFF
TRBV6-5	TRBD2	few	TRBJ2-1	TGTGCCAGCAGTTTAGGGACTAGCGGGGGCTATGAGCAGTTCTTC	CASSLGTSGGYEQFF
TRBV3-1	TRBD2	NA	TRBJ2-7	TGTGCCAGCAGCCCCGAGAGCGGGATCAACTACGAGCAGTACTTC	CASSPESGINYEQYF
TRBV7-2	TRBD2	few	TRBJ2-3	TGTGCCAGCTTGGGTAGCGGGAGGGCCGGGATAGATACGCAGTATTTT	CASLGSGRAGIDTQYF
TRBV5-6	NA	few	TRBJ2-3	TGTGCCAGCACCATGGGGGGGCGGATAGATACGCAGTATTTT	CASTMGGRIDTQYF
TRBV6-5	TRBD2	few	TRBJ2-1	TGTGCCAGCAGTTCCAGGACTAGCGGGGGGGAATCAAATGAGCAGTTCTTC	CASSSRTSGGESNEQFF
TRBV2	NA	NA	TRBJ1-1	TGTGCCACTAAGACAGCTGCTGAAGCTTTCTTT	CATKTAAEAFF
TRBV6-1	NA	NA	TRBJ2-3	TGTGCCAGCAGCCAGGGATTCACAGATACGCAGTATTTT	CASSQGFTDTQYF
TRBV5-1	NA	NA	TRBJ2-3	TGCGCCAGCAGCTTGGCCCGGCCGAAGGGGCCCTGGAATACGCAGTATTTT	CASSLARPKGPWNTQYF
TRBV20-1	TRBD1	few	TRBJ2-7	TGCAGTGCCCCCATAGGGGACAGGGCCTACGAGCAGTACTTC	CSAPIGDRAYEQYF